This T cell receptor beta chain was captured by sequencing in a study of cytomegalovirus exposure and HLA in healthy donors. Broader study findings: Among the sequence variants, a highly shared cluster was likely an artifact of sequencing.

In regard to this clone: The target antigen is unknown.

PCR involved 60 Vbeta and 13 Jbeta primers. Libraries were prepared by immunoSEQ multiplex PCR; TCRdb keeps only in-frame clonotypes and omits some of them. The table includes tens of thousands of clones, 73% detected once. Germline assignment: CDR1 GTSNPN and CDR2 SVGIG (reference sequence). There are 18 residues in the CDR3. The ends lost 0 bases at V and 0 bases at J; junction bases unmatched: 13. Sampled while nominally healthy, donors likely had unrecorded immune exposures. This receptor was identified in a man in his fifties in good health and CMV-seronegative. V usage is TRBV30 and J usage is TRBJ1-1; 7 nucleotides match TRBD1. The sequenced material came from PBMCs. CDR3 residues: CAWSVSPQLDRLNTEAFF. The CDR3, as DNA: TGTGCCTGGAGTGTATCCCCTCAACTGGACAGGTTGAACACTGAAGCTTTCTTT. Full variable domain (outside the CDR3, taken from reference TRBV30 and TRBJ1-1): SQTIHQWPATLVQPVGSPLSLECTVEGTSNPNLYWYRQAAGRGLQLLFYSVGIGQISSEVPQNLSASRPQDRQFILSSKKLLLSDSGFYLCAWSVSPQLDRLNTEAFFGQGTRLTVV.